These 9 T cell receptor beta chains were sequenced from one sample in a study of blood T cell repertoires in COVID-19. The data were produced by immunoSEQ multiplex PCR, yet TCRdb's version contains in-frame clones alone and is incomplete. The data show 280,000 or so clones, 88% seen once. The specimen sequenced was peripheral blood. The receptors derive from a young woman who had recovered from COVID-19.

The CDR3: CASSDPASGAYNEQFF. The CDR3 nucleotides are TGTGCCAGCAGTGACCCCGCTAGCGGGGCCTACAATGAGCAGTTCTTC. The chain couples TRBV2 to TRBJ2-1, with 9 bases aligning to TRBD2. V was pared by 3 bases and J by 2 bases, with 5 bases of the junction left unmatched. The CDR3 is made up of 16 amino acids. From germline, CDR1 is SNHLY and CDR2 FYNNEI.

This chain links TRBV2 with TRBJ2-1, with D perhaps matching TRBD2 (6 bases). The V end lost 5 bases, the J end lost 10 bases, and 9 bases lay between the germline ends. The CDR3 totals 11 residues. CDR1 and CDR2 from the germline V gene are SNHLY and FYNNEI. The CDR3: CASSLSGEQFF. The CDR3 DNA follows: TGTGCCAGCAGTCTTAGCGGAGAGCAGTTCTTC.

The chain carries TRBV9 and TRBJ2-5; TRBD1 matches at 7 bases. The germline CDR1 and CDR2 sequences are SGDLS and YYNGEE. With V trimmed by 0 bases and J by 2 bases, 7 bases remained unmatched. The CDR3 totals 16 residues. This CDR3 is CASSVGGWDRQETQYF. CDR3 sequence (DNA): TGTGCCAGCAGCGTAGGAGGTTGGGACAGACAAGAGACCCAGTACTTC.

The chain recombines TRBV6-5 with TRBJ1-2; tentative D call: TRBD1 (6 bases). Between the trimmed V and J ends, which lost 6 bases and 7 bases, there was a span of 15 bases. Germline V gene sequence: CDR1 MNHEY, CDR2 SVGAGI. This CDR3 has 13 amino acids. The CDR3 reads CASRPQGTLGYTF. The CDR3 nucleotides read TGTGCCAGCAGGCCACAGGGTACCCTTGGCTACACCTTC.

This clone showed up just a few times. The chain employs TRBV5-1 and TRBJ2-5; 10 nucleotides align to TRBD1. The germline CDR1 and CDR2 sequences are SGHRS and YFSETQ. J lost 3 bases, V lost 2 bases, and 1 base had no gene match. This CDR3 has 14 residues. The CDR3 DNA sequence: TGCGCCAGCAGCTTCGGGACAGGGGAAGAGACCCAGTACTTC. This codes for CASSFGTGEETQYF.

This chain connects TRBV18 to TRBJ1-2, with D possibly being TRBD1 (6 bases). Per germline, CDR1 KGHSH and CDR2 LQKENI. V was pared by 3 bases and J by 8 bases, with 25 bases between. The CDR3 covers 17 residues. The DNA of the CDR3 is TGTGCCAGCTCACCTATATCCGGGACATCTAAACGCGGAGGCTACACCTTC. It specifies CASSPISGTSKRGGYTF.

V usage is TRBV9 and J usage is TRBJ1-1, with D unclear. Germline lookup yields CDR1 SGDLS and CDR2 YYNGEE. This CDR3 region has 13 residues. The V and J ends lost 2 bases and 2 bases respectively, with 7 bases between them. The CDR3 DNA reads as TGTGCCAGCAGCGTGGGAGATAACACTGAAGCTTTCTTT. This translates into CASSVGDNTEAFF.

CDR3: CASRAGTTLEQYF. The CDR3 DNA is TGTGCCAGCAGGGCCGGGACAACCCTTGAGCAGTACTTC. This sequence joins TRBV5-4 and TRBJ2-7, with a possible D match to TRBD1 (6 bases). The CDR3 is 13 amino acids. Germline values: CDR1 SGHNT, CDR2 YYREEE (reference sequence). The V and J ends lost 5 bases and 7 bases respectively, with 16 bases between them.

The chain carries TRBV2 and TRBJ2-5; D is perhaps TRBD1 (6 bases). Deletions cut 6 bases from V and 5 bases from J, with 16 bases between. Germline loops: CDR1 SNHLY, CDR2 FYNNEI. The CDR3 contains 14 residues. The CDR3 sequence is CASSYGQSLETQYF. The CDR3 DNA sequence: TGTGCCAGCAGCTACGGACAGAGCCTGGAGACCCAGTACTTC.